Presented here are 19 T cell receptor beta chains from one specimen sequenced in a study of blood T cells in healthy people across ages. A sample-barcoded 5' primer and a J-beta primer mix were used in a second PCR of about 6 to 12 cycles. TCRdb used MiXCR to reprocess the 5' RACE reads, holding one entry per CDR3 protein. The sample consists of about a million distinct CDR3 sequences, roughly half of them appearing once. Sequenced material: blood. The origin of the receptors is a woman aged 60-75 years in good health.

V and J are TRBV7-9 and TRBJ2-7; the D gene is possibly TRBD2 (6 bases). The CDR3 covers 14 residues. Germline V gives CDR1 SEHNR, CDR2 FQNEAQ (reference sequence). Trimming removed 5 bases at V and 7 bases at J, with 18 bases between. CDR3 residues: CASSHRTTRGEQYF. As DNA, the CDR3 is TGTGCCAGCAGCCACCGGACTACCCGTGGGGAGCAGTACTTC. Complete variable domain (other parts from reference TRBV7-9 and TRBJ2-7): DTGVSQNPRHKITKRGQNVTFRCDPISEHNRLYWYRQTLGQGPEFLTYFQNEAQLEKSRLLSDRFSAERPKGSFSTLEIQRTEQGDSAMYLCASSHRTTRGEQYFGPGTRLTVT.

With respect to this clonotype: At one of its ends the junction is not consistent with the germline gene, which may arise from a read error. The chain couples TRBV7-9 to TRBJ2-7; unclear D gene. Germline V gene data show CDR1 as SEHNR and CDR2 as FQNEAQ (reference sequence). The CDR3 sequence is 13 residues long. The CDR3 DNA follows: TGTGCCAGCAGCCCAGTTGTAGGCTACGGGCAGTACTTC. It yields the protein CASSPVVGYGQYF. The variable domain in full, with the rest retrieved from reference TRBV7-9 and TRBJ2-7, is DTGVSQNPRHKITKRGQNVTFRCDPISEHNRLYWYRQTLGQGPEFLTYFQNEAQLEKSRLLSDRFSAERPKGSFSTLEIQRTEQGDSAMYLCASSPVVGYGQYFGPGTRLTVT.

The count of this clonotype is one. The CDR3 region is CASSSPGTNNEQFF. The CDR3 coding sequence is TGTGCCAGCAGCTCTCCCGGGACAAACAATGAGCAGTTCTTC. The chain joins TRBV7-9 to TRBJ2-1; possible D gene TRBD1, 6 bases. The CDR3 has 14 amino acids. V was shortened by 4 bases and J by 5 bases, with 12 bases between the two germline ends. The germline CDR1 and CDR2 sequences are SEHNR and FQNEAQ (reference sequence).

There are a few counts of this clonotype. The rearrangement uses TRBV12-5 and TRBJ2-3; the match to TRBD2 covers 10 bases. The ends lost 4 bases at V and 4 bases at J; junction bases unmatched: 2. The CDR3 sequence is 14 residues long. Germline V gene lookup returns CDR1 LGHNT and CDR2 FRNRAP. The CDR3 reads CASGSGTSADTQYF. The CDR3 DNA sequence: TGTGCTAGTGGTTCCGGGACTAGCGCAGATACGCAGTATTTT. The whole variable domain, filled in from reference TRBV12-5 and TRBJ2-3, reads DARVTQTPRHKVTEMGQEVTMRCQPILGHNTVFWYRQTMMQGLELLAYFRNRAPLDDSGMPKDRFSAEMPDATLATLKIQPSEPRDSAVYFCASGSGTSADTQYFGPGTRLTVL.

This clonotype was seen a few times. The V call is TRBV29-1, the J call TRBJ2-5, with D possibly TRBD2 on 7 matching bases. The CDR3 has 12 residues. Trimming took 7 bases from V and 4 from J, leaving 13 bases between them. Germline V lookup: CDR1 SQVTM, CDR2 ANQGSEA. Here the CDR3 DNA reads TGCAGCGGCGGAAGGGGGGGAGAGACCCAGTACTTC. Amino acids: CSGGRGGETQYF.

A note on this clonotype: This may be a read error: a much more frequent sequence differs by one nucleotide. The chain combines TRBV4-1 with TRBJ2-1, with a possible D match to TRBD2 (5 bases). Germline CDR1 and CDR2: MGHRA and YSYEKL. The CDR3 extends over 15 amino acids. The CDR3 bases are TGCGCCAGCAGCCAAGAAGGGAGCTCCTACAAGGAGCAGTTCTTC. Amino acid sequence: CASSQEGSSYKEQFF.

The chain couples TRBV7-3 to TRBJ2-3; 9 nucleotides line up with TRBD1. The CDR3 runs to 15 residues. Trimming cost V 5 bases and J 4 bases; bases outside gene matches: 7. Looked up from germline, CDR1 is SGHTA and CDR2 is FQGTGA. In DNA, the CDR3 is TGTGCCAGCAGCCCCGGGACAGGGCCTTCAGATACGCAGTATTTT. Protein sequence: CASSPGTGPSDTQYF.

This chain connects TRBV4-3 to TRBJ2-4; the match to TRBD1 covers 8 bases. Germline V gene lookup returns CDR1 LGHNA and CDR2 YSLEER. The CDR3 has 16 residues. V trimming: 4 bases; J trimming: 2 bases; junction bases outside the gene matches: 7. The CDR3 reads CASSRGQGSSKNIQYF. In DNA form, the CDR3 reads TGCGCCAGCAGCCGCGGACAGGGTAGTTCCAAAAACATTCAGTACTTC.

This clonotype was seen more than once but under ten times. The genes are TRBV3-1 and TRBJ1-2, with 8 bases fitting TRBD1. The V segment lost 4 bases and the J segment 5 bases; nucleotides outside the gene matches: 6. Germline values: CDR1 LGHDT, CDR2 YNNKEL (reference sequence). CDR3 length: 14 residues. The chain's CDR3 is CASSRGQGPYGYTF. The CDR3 nucleotides read TGTGCCAGCAGCCGCGGACAGGGACCTTATGGCTACACCTTC.

The chain recombines TRBV27 with TRBJ2-7; tentatively, D is TRBD2 (5 bases). Germline CDR1 is MNHEY and CDR2 is SMNVEV (reference sequence). Trimming shortened V by 5 bases and J by 1 base, and 15 bases separated the two germline ends. The CDR3 covers 15 residues. The CDR3 DNA follows: TGTGCCAGCAGTCCTATTGGAGGACGGTCCTACGAGCAGTACTTC. It specifies CASSPIGGRSYEQYF.

The J gene is TRBJ2-5, the V gene TRBV7-8, with 10 bases matching TRBD2. Germline CDR1 is SGHVS and CDR2 is FQNEAQ. CDR3 length equals 15 residues. The J segment lost 11 bases and the V segment lost 6 bases, leaving 15 bases of the junction unmatched. The CDR3 region is CASRSTSGVRNEQYF. The CDR3 nucleotides are TGTGCCAGCAGGAGTACTAGCGGGGTTCGTAATGAGCAGTACTTC.

V is TRBV7-2 and J is TRBJ1-5; D may be TRBD1 (5 bases). The CDR3 sequence is 15 residues long. Germline V lookup: CDR1 SGHTA, CDR2 FQGNSA. The V end was cut by 5 bases, the J end by 7 bases, with 18 bases between. CDR3 nucleotide sequence: TGTGCCAGCAGCCCGGCCGGGACCACGGGACAGCCCCAGCATTTT. Translating gives CASSPAGTTGQPQHF.

The rearrangement joins TRBV7-3 to TRBJ2-7; a weak D match, TRBD1 (6 bases). Germline V CDR1 and CDR2: SGHTA, FQGTGA. Trimming stripped 5 bases from V and 0 bases from J, with 17 bases between. The CDR3 consists of 16 residues. CDR3 coding DNA: TGTGCCAGCAGCGAAACCGGGACACGAAACTCCTACGAGCAGTACTTC. Translation gives CASSETGTRNSYEQYF.

On this clonotype: The junction does not match germline at one end; this may be a read error. The chain has TRBV28 and TRBJ1-5; 7 nucleotides align to TRBD1. The germline CDR1 and CDR2 sequences are MDHEN and SYDVKM. There are 18 residues in the CDR3. CDR3 coding DNA: TGTGCCAGCCGTTTCGCCCCGGGACAGAAGTATAGCAATCAGCCCCAGCATTTT. This translates into CASRFAPGQKYSNQPQHF.

This clonotype occurred a few times. V and J are TRBV2 and TRBJ1-5, with unresolved D. This CDR3 has 15 amino acids. Germline V gives CDR1 SNHLY, CDR2 FYNNEI. V was trimmed by 1 base and J by 4 bases, leaving 11 bases between them. CDR3 sequence (DNA): TGTGCCAGCAGTGAAGGGGGTGTGAGGAATCAGCCCCAGCATTTT. Its protein product is CASSEGGVRNQPQHF.

The chain links TRBV29-1 to TRBJ2-4; a possible D gene is TRBD1 (6 bases). This CDR3 contains 14 residues. The V and J ends lost 4 bases and 0 bases respectively, with 10 bases between them. Germline V CDR1 and CDR2: SQVTM, ANQGSEA. The DNA for the CDR3 is TGCAGCGTTGGGGAAGGGGGAGCCAAAAACATTCAGTACTTC. Translation: CSVGEGGAKNIQYF.

This chain joins TRBV20-1 and TRBJ1-4, with a weak D call TRBD1 (5 bases). The V gene lost 5 bases and the J gene lost 3 bases, with 19 bases spanning the gap. Germline V lookup: CDR1 DFQATT, CDR2 SNEGSKA (reference sequence). The CDR3 is made up of 16 amino acids. DNA for the CDR3: TGCAGTGCTCCTCGACTCAAGATGGGGGCTAATGAAAAACTGTTTTTT. Encoded protein: CSAPRLKMGANEKLFF.

This clonotype has more than one count but fewer than ten. The chain employs TRBV11-2 and TRBJ2-3; maybe TRBD2 (6 bases). In germline, CDR1 is SGHAT, CDR2 FQNNGV. The CDR3 has 20 amino acids. The V and J ends lost 0 bases and 5 bases respectively, with 27 bases between them. DNA for the CDR3: TGTGCCAGCAGCTTAGATCGGGAACTAGCTTCTACCACAAATCGAGATACGCAGTATTTT. Encoded protein: CASSLDRELASTTNRDTQYF.

This clonotype was seen more than once but under ten times. The chain is built from TRBV9 and TRBJ2-3, with D hard to call. This CDR3 spans 11 amino acids. Germline values: CDR1 SGDLS, CDR2 YYNGEE. V lost 2 bases and J 6 bases, leaving 4 bases between the germline ends. DNA of the CDR3: TGTGCCAGCAGCGTCTTGGATACGCAGTATTTT. This gives the protein CASSVLDTQYF.